Sequencing of this T cell receptor beta chain was carried out in a study of T-cell memory formation after mild COVID-19. Constant-segment primers were used for 5'RACE, and the resulting TCR alpha and TCR beta cDNA libraries carried sample barcodes and UMIs. Each CDR3 protein gets one entry after TCRdb re-called the 5' RACE reads with MiXCR. The sample holds some 290,000 distinct CDR3 sequences, 16% seen once. Findings of the study overall: Clones contracting over day 15 to 85 were CD4/CD8 balanced, with later expanders leaning CD4+. Second-wave clones with a day 37 peak had unconfirmed SARS-CoV-2 specificity. Mainly CM and EM harbored the contracting CD4+ clones; mainly EMRA harbored the CD8+ ones.

On this clonotype itself: What it binds is unknown.

Material: PBMCs or a T cell subset sorted from them (not recorded which). This sequence was found in a man between 18 and 29 years old who had mild COVID-19 (a few samples of this study predate the infection). Cell type and time point are not known.

The CDR3 region has the DNA TGCGCCAGCAGCTTGGGGACTAGCGGGACAGATACGCAGTATTTT. Amino acids: CASSLGTSGTDTQYF. The chain links TRBV5-1 to TRBJ2-3; 11 bases match TRBD2. J lost 3 bases, V lost 0 bases, and 0 bases had no gene match. The CDR3 totals 15 residues. The germline V gene has CDR1 SGHRS and CDR2 YFSETQ.